The 16 T cell receptor beta chains below all came from one sample that was sequenced in a study of Graves' ophthalmopathy and Graves' hyperthyroidism. TCR beta CDR3 amplification used RNA transcripts. A first-round RT-PCR used HTBI primers, followed by a second-round multiplex PCR. One entry per CDR3 protein results from TCRdb running MiXCR on the multiplex PCR reads. The sample has 500,000 to 700,000 distinct CDR3 sequences; about 20% are singletons. Sequenced material: peripheral blood. The receptors derive from a woman in her late teens or twenties with stable Graves' hyperthyroidism. Some clones in this sample may be carry-over from other donors' samples.

This clonotype showed up many times. This sequence joins TRBV30 and TRBJ1-1, with D possibly TRBD1 on 5 matching bases. With 4 bases removed from V and 1 base from J, the gap between germline ends came to 10 bases. Germline lookup yields CDR1 GTSNPN and CDR2 SVGIG (reference sequence). The CDR3 is made up of 13 amino acids. In DNA form, the CDR3 reads TGTGCCTGGACGTTAGGGGCGAACACTGAAGCTTTCTTT. This gives the protein CAWTLGANTEAFF.

The chain links TRBV12-3 or TRBV12-4 to TRBJ2-7; a weak D match, TRBD1 (6 bases). This CDR3 is built from 15 residues. The V gene lost 2 bases and the J gene lost 7 bases, with 18 bases spanning the gap. This CDR3 reads CASSLYGGEGVEQYF. For the CDR3, the DNA is TGTGCCAGCAGTTTATATGGGGGAGAGGGGGTTGAGCAGTACTTC.

In its sample, this clonotype was seen many times. The chain employs TRBV27 and TRBJ2-7; no clear D. Germline lookup yields CDR1 MNHEY and CDR2 SMNVEV (reference sequence). The CDR3 runs 13 residues. V was clipped by 7 bases and J by 0 bases, with 10 bases between them. The CDR3 coding sequence is TGTGCCAGCACTGGTGGTAGCTCCTACGAGCAGTACTTC. It translates to CASTGGSSYEQYF.

This clonotype was seen many times. J is TRBJ2-7 and V is TRBV4-2, with a possible D match to TRBD2 (5 bases). This CDR3 contains 14 residues. The germline V and J ends were trimmed by 0 bases and 5 bases, with 11 bases remaining between them. Germline CDR1 LGHNA, CDR2 YNFKEQ. The CDR3 sequence is CASSQDWLADEQYF. DNA for the CDR3: TGTGCCAGCAGCCAAGACTGGCTAGCTGACGAGCAGTACTTC.

In its sample, this clonotype was seen many times. The J gene is TRBJ2-7, the V gene TRBV20-1, with D possibly TRBD1 on 6 matching bases. CDR1 is DFQATT and CDR2 is SNEGSKA in the germline V gene (reference sequence). V was cut by 1 base and J by 3 bases, with 13 bases left in between. The CDR3 has 14 residues. The CDR3 nucleotides read TGCAGTGCTAGAGTTCTGGGGGCCCTCTACGAGCAGTACTTC. This gives the protein CSARVLGALYEQYF.

V usage is TRBV20-1 and J usage is TRBJ1-6; D unresolved. CDR1 is DFQATT, CDR2 SNEGSKA, per germline (reference sequence). The CDR3 is made up of 14 amino acids. The V end was cut by 3 bases, the J end by 8 bases, with 14 bases between. DNA for the CDR3: TGCAGTGCTAGGACGGACGGAAGAGATTCACCCCTCCACTTT. This sequence encodes CSARTDGRDSPLHF.

The chain is built from TRBV13 and TRBJ2-6, with TRBD2 identical over 15 bases. Germline loops: CDR1 PRHDT, CDR2 FYEKMQ (reference sequence). J lost 0 bases, V lost 5 bases, and 8 bases had no gene match. The CDR3 totals 20 residues. CDR3 DNA sequence: TGTGCCAGCAGCCCGGGACTAGCGGGGGGCCTCGGCTCTGGGGCCAACGTCCTGACTTTC. Translating it yields CASSPGLAGGLGSGANVLTF.

This clonotype was counted many times. This rearrangement joins TRBV7-2 to TRBJ2-2, with TRBD2 as a possible D gene (5 bases). The V and J ends lost 5 bases and 4 bases respectively, with 11 bases between them. Germline V gene lookup returns CDR1 SGHTA and CDR2 FQGNSA. The CDR3 extends over 14 amino acids. The CDR3 bases are TGTGCCAGCAGCAAGACTGAGGGCACCGGGGAGCTGTTTTTT. Translated, it gives CASSKTEGTGELFF.

This clonotype was counted many times. The rearrangement uses TRBV20-1 and TRBJ1-1; 7 nucleotides align to TRBD1. The CDR3 totals 12 residues. V shed 7 bases, J shed 4 bases, and the junction held 6 bases outside the gene matches. Per the germline V gene, CDR1 is DFQATT and CDR2 is SNEGSKA (reference sequence). CDR3 coding DNA: TGCAGTGTCCGACAGGGTACCACTGAAGCTTTCTTT. It yields the protein CSVRQGTTEAFF.

The chain is built from TRBV20-1 and TRBJ2-7; D not resolved. Trimming removed 6 bases at V and 2 bases at J, with 8 bases between. The germline CDR1 and CDR2 sequences are DFQATT and SNEGSKA (reference sequence). The CDR3 length is 11 residues. The CDR3 DNA follows: TGCAGTGCAGATATAGCCTACGAGCAGTACTTC. Protein product: CSADIAYEQYF.

This clonotype appeared a few times. A junction boundary mismatches the germline segment, possibly from a read error. The V gene is TRBV20-1, the J gene TRBJ1-1; TRBD1 matches at 12 bases. The CDR3 is 17 residues long. From germline, CDR1 is DFQATT and CDR2 SNEGSKA (reference sequence). This CDR3 reads CSAREVRDRGRGTGAFF. CDR3 sequence (DNA): TGCAGTGCTAGAGAGGTCCGGGACAGGGGGCGCGGGACTGGAGCTTTCTTT.

This clonotype was detected ten times or more. The rearrangement joins TRBV5-1 to TRBJ1-3, with D possibly being TRBD1 (5 bases). The CDR3 covers 16 residues. CDR1 and CDR2 from the germline V gene are SGHRS and YFSETQ. V lost 0 bases, J lost 2 bases, and 12 bases lay in between. The CDR3 nucleotides read TGCGCCAGCAGCTTGGGGGCCCAGGGCGCTGGAAACACCATATATTTT. Protein sequence: CASSLGAQGAGNTIYF.

This clonotype was seen many times. V usage is TRBV6-5 and J usage is TRBJ1-5, with D maybe TRBD1 (5 bases). The length of the CDR3 is 14 residues. The germline V and J ends were trimmed by 2 bases and 3 bases, with 8 bases remaining between them. From germline, CDR1 is MNHEY and CDR2 SVGAGI. The CDR3 DNA sequence: TGTGCCAGCAGTTACGACAGTTTCAATCAGCCCCAGCATTTT. Its translation: CASSYDSFNQPQHF.

This clonotype was observed many times. The chain joins TRBV29-1 to TRBJ2-7, with D tentatively TRBD2 (6 bases). The CDR3 covers 13 residues. CDR1 is SQVTM and CDR2 is ANQGSEA in the germline V gene. Trimming removed 5 bases from V and 1 base from J, with 12 bases in between. Here the CDR3 reads CSVTGGGSYEQYF. CDR3 coding DNA: TGCAGCGTTACCGGTGGGGGGTCCTACGAGCAGTACTTC.

DNA of the CDR3: TGCAGTGCGAAGGACAGCTTCTCCTACGAGCAGTACTTC. Encoded protein: CSAKDSFSYEQYF. V usage is TRBV20-1 and J usage is TRBJ2-7, with D possibly being TRBD1 (6 bases). Germline lookup yields CDR1 DFQATT and CDR2 SNEGSKA (reference sequence). The CDR3 is 13 amino acids. Trimming stripped 6 bases from V and 0 bases from J, with 12 bases between.

This clonotype was counted at least ten times. The V and J genes are TRBV5-1 and TRBJ2-7; TRBD2 matches at 9 bases. This CDR3 comprises 15 residues. Germline-derived CDR1 and CDR2 are SGHRS and YFSETQ. The junction had 7 bases not matched to a gene; V was cut back by 4 bases and J by 2 bases. The CDR3 loop is CASSPPTSGTYEQYF. CDR3 DNA: TGCGCCAGCAGCCCCCCGACTAGCGGAACCTACGAGCAGTACTTC.